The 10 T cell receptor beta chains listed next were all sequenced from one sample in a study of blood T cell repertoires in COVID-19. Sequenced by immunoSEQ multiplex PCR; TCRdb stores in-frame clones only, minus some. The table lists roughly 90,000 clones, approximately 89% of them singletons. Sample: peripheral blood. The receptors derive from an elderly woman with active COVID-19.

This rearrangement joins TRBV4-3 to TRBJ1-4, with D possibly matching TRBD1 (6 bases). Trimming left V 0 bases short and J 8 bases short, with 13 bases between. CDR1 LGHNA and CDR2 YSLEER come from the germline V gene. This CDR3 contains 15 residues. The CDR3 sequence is CASSQDLGGGEKLFF. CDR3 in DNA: TGCGCCAGCAGCCAAGATTTGGGGGGGGGCGAAAAACTGTTTTTT.

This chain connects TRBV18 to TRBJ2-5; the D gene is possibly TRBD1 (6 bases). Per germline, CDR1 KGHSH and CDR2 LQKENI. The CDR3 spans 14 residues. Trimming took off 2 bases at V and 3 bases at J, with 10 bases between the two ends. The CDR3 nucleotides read TGTGCCAGCTCACCAAGGACAGATGAAGAGACCCAGTACTTC. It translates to CASSPRTDEETQYF. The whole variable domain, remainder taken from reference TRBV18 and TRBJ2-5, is NAGVMQNPRHLVRRRGQEARLRCSPMKGHSHVYWYRQLPEEGLKFMVYLQKENIIDESGMPKERFSAEFPKEGPSILRIQQVVRGDSAAYFCASSPRTDEETQYFGPGTRLLVL.

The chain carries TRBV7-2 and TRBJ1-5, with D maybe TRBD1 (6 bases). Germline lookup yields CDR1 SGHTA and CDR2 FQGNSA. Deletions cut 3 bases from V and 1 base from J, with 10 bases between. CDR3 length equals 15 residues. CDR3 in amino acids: CASSFTGQSNQPQHF. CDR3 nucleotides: TGTGCCAGCAGCTTTACAGGACAGAGCAATCAGCCCCAGCATTTT.

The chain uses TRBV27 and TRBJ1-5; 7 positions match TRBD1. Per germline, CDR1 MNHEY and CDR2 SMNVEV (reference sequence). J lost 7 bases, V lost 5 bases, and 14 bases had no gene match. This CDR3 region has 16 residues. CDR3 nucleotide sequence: TGTGCCAGCAGTGCCGACAGGGATGCGGGTGGGCAGCCCCAGCATTTT. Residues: CASSADRDAGGQPQHF.

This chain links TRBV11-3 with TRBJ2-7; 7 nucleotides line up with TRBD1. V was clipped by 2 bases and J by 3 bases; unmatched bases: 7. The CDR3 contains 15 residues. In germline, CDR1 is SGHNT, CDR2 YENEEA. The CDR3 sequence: CASSLRGGEIYEQYF. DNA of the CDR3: TGTGCCAGCAGCTTACGAGGGGGCGAAATCTACGAGCAGTACTTC. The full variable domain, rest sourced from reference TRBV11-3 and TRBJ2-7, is EAGVVQSPRYKIIEKKQPVAFWCNPISGHNTLYWYLQNLGQGPELLIRYENEEAVDDSQLPKDRFSAERLKGVDSTLKIQPAELGDSAVYLCASSLRGGEIYEQYFGPGTRLTVT.

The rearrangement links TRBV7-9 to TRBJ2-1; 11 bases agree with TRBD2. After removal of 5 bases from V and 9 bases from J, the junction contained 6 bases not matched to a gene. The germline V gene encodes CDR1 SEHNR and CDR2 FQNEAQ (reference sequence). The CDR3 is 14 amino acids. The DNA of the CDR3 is TGTGCCAGCAGCCCTAGCGGGAGGTCTGGTGAGCAGTTCTTC. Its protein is CASSPSGRSGEQFF.

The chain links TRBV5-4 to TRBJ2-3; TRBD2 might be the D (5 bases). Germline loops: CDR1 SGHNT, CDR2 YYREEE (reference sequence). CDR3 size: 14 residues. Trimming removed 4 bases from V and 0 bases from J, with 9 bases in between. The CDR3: CASSSGFSTDTQYF. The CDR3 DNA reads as TGTGCCAGCAGCAGCGGATTCAGCACAGATACGCAGTATTTT.

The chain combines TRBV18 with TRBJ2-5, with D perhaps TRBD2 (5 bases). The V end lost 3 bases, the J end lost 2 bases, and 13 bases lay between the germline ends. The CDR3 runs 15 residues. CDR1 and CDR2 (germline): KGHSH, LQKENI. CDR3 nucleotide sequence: TGTGCCAGCTCACCCCAGGTGGAGGCACAAGAGACCCAGTACTTC. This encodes CASSPQVEAQETQYF.

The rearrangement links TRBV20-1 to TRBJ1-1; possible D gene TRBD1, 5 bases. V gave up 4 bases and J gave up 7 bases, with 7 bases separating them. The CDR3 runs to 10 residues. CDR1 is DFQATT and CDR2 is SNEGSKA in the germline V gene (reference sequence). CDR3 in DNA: TGCAGTGCTAACAGGTTTGAAGCTTTCTTT. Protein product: CSANRFEAFF.

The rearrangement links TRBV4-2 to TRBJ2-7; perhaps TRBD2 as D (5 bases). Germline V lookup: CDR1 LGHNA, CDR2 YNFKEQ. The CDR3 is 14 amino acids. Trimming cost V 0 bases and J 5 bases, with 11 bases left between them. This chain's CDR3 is CASSQERGYHEQYF. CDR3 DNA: TGTGCCAGCAGCCAAGAACGAGGGTACCACGAGCAGTACTTC.